A few counts support the clone carrying this TCR beta chain. The data are from a study of blood T cell repertoires in COVID-19. Study-level background: COVID-19 samples from acute and convalescent phases originated in the United States, Italy and Spain. From T cells, B-cell-depleted T cells, or PBMCs came the material, which was cDNA or gDNA.

This table comes from immunoSEQ multiplex PCR, and its TCRdb copy is limited to in-frame clones, with some not included. The repertoire consists of some 41,000 clones, with 90% to 95% occurring once and the leading ten covering approximately 6%. Germline V gene data show CDR1 as DFQATT and CDR2 as SNEGSKA (reference sequence). V shed 5 bases and J shed 0 bases, with 4 bases lying between them. The CDR3 totals 11 residues. The chain links TRBV20-1 to TRBJ1-2; no reliable D call. The receptor's source is a human donor in a cohort sampled during active COVID-19. What was sequenced was peripheral blood. The CDR3, as DNA: TGCAGTGCTGCGACTAACTATGGCTACACCTTC. Protein product: CSAATNYGYTF.